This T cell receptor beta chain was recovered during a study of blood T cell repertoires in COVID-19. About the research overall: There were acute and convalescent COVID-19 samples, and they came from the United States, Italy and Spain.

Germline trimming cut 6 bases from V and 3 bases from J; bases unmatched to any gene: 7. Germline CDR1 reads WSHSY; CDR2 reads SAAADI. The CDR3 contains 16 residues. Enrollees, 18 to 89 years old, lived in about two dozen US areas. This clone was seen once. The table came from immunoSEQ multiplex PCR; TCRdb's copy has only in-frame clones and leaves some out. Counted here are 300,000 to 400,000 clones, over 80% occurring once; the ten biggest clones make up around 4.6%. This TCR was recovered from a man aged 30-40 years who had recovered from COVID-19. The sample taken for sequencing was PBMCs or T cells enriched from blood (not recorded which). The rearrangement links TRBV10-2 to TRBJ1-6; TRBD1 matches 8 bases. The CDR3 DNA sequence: TGCGCCAGCAGGGGACCCGGGACAGGCTATAATTCACCCCTCCACTTT. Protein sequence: CASRGPGTGYNSPLHF.